The sequence of this TCR beta chain was determined in a study of T-cell memory formation after mild COVID-19. Trimming pared 7 bases from V and 2 bases from J, leaving 21 bases between. The CDR3 runs to 16 residues. CDR1 MNHEY and CDR2 SMNVEV come from the germline V gene (reference sequence). TCRdb itself ran the 5' RACE reads through MiXCR, one entry per CDR3 protein. The data show about 30,000 distinct CDR3 sequences, with roughly an eighth seen just once and roughly 15% held by the top ten. Study conclusions and caveats: The study found balanced CD4/CD8 in clones contracting day 15 to 85 and a CD4+ lean in later expanders.

This clonotype was detected many times. As yet, its antigen is unknown. The rearrangement uses TRBV27 and TRBJ2-7; D ambiguous. The sequenced sample was PBMCs or a T cell subset sorted from them (not recorded which). The TCR sequence derives from an adult woman who had mild COVID-19 (a few samples of this study predate the infection). Cell type and time point are not known. Written as DNA, the CDR3 is TGTGCCAGCAAGCTGTATACCAGGAGCCTCCCCTACGAGCAGTACTTC. This translates into CASKLYTRSLPYEQYF.